This T cell receptor beta chain was found in a study of monozygotic twins with inflammatory bowel disease. TCRdb reprocessed the 5' RACE reads, with one entry per CDR3 protein and no DNA. The sample features about 450,000 distinct CDR3 sequences, with about 2.4% in its top ten. The length of the CDR3 is 14 residues. The germline CDR1 and CDR2 sequences are LNHNV and YYDKDF (reference sequence). Collection of an approximately 2.5 ml blood sample took place per donor. The source of this sequence is a human donor with ulcerative colitis or Crohn's disease, or a healthy co-twin of an affected twin (not recorded which). The rearrangement uses TRBV15 and TRBJ2-1. Material: blood. This CDR3 is CATSREKNRNEQFF.